These T cell receptor beta chains were read from a single sample in a study of beta chain features in type 1 diabetes. Repertoires were generated with immunoSEQ multiplex PCR, while TCRdb's copy carries only in-frame clones and drops some. This table holds 250,000 to 300,000 clones, 24% found once. The sample was naive CD4+ T cells from blood. These receptors came from a woman in her 30s with type 1 diabetes. The CDR3 runs from the conserved cysteine through the conserved F or W. The D gene is left open where the match is weak. The size entry is marked missing in some rows and otherwise reads once, few, many or a size class.

TRBV12-5,-,few,TRBJ1-3,15,CASGPRGSSGNTIYF,TGTGCTAGTGGTCCGAGGGGGAGCTCTGGAAACACCATATATTTT
TRBV20-1,-,few,TRBJ2-4,11,CSARPGDIQYF,TGCAGTGCTAGACCAGGTGACATTCAGTACTTC
TRBV28,TRBD1,-,TRBJ1-3,16,CASGPADRQSGNTIYF,TGTGCCAGCGGACCCGCGGACAGGCAGTCTGGAAACACCATATATTTT
TRBV5-1,TRBD1,-,TRBJ2-2,14,CASSFGQGAGELFF,TGCGCCAGCAGCTTTGGACAGGGTGCCGGGGAGCTGTTTTTT
TRBV7-2,-,few,TRBJ2-4,14,CASSLVLAKNIQYF,TGTGCCAGCAGCTTAGTACTAGCCAAAAACATTCAGTACTTC
TRBV30,TRBD1,-,TRBJ2-7,14,CAWRSGTESYEQYF,TGTGCCTGGAGGTCCGGGACAGAATCCTACGAGCAGTACTTC
TRBV30,-,-,TRBJ2-1,14,CAWTYRESYNEQFF,TGTGCCTGGACTTACCGGGAATCCTACAATGAGCAGTTCTTC
TRBV5-1,-,-,TRBJ2-7,15,CASSPEPSSRYEQYF,TGCGCCAGCAGTCCAGAACCTTCATCCCGCTACGAGCAGTACTTC
TRBV9,-,-,TRBJ1-4,16,CASSVGQDTTNEKLFF,TGTGCCAGCAGCGTCGGGCAGGACACAACTAATGAAAAACTGTTTTTT
TRBV7-9,TRBD2,-,TRBJ2-1,15,CASSPSGTMYNEQFF,TGTGCCAGCAGCCCCTCCGGGACTATGTACAATGAGCAGTTCTTC
TRBV14,-,-,TRBJ1-2,14,CASSLGQLANGYTF,TGTGCCAGCAGCCTTGGACAGTTAGCTAACGGCTACACCTTC
TRBV6-5,TRBD2,-,TRBJ2-7,15,CASSYGTSASYEQYF,TGTGCCAGCAGTTACGGGACTAGCGCTTCCTACGAGCAGTACTTC
TRBV6-5,TRBD1,-,TRBJ2-2,12,CASKDRGGELFF,TGTGCCAGCAAGGACAGGGGTGGGGAGCTGTTTTTT
TRBV15,-,few,TRBJ1-1,16,CATSRDRGGVNTEAFF,TGTGCCACCAGCAGAGATCGGGGTGGAGTGAACACTGAAGCTTTCTTT
TRBV7-9,-,-,TRBJ2-1,15,CASSLTGTLYNEQFF,TGTGCCAGCAGCTTGACCGGGACACTTTACAATGAGCAGTTCTTC
TRBV9,-,-,TRBJ2-2,14,CASSGTGFTGELFF,TGTGCCAGCAGCGGCACAGGTTTCACCGGGGAGCTGTTTTTT
TRBV30,-,-,TRBJ2-3,12,CACPGGADTQYF,TGTGCCTGCCCAGGTGGTGCAGATACGCAGTATTTT
TRBV25-1,-,-,TRBJ2-5,15,CASSEFLLRGSTQYF,TGTGCCAGCAGTGAGTTCTTGTTAAGGGGATCGACCCAGTACTTC
TRBV9,-,few,TRBJ2-3,14,CASSVDRGTDTQYF,TGTGCCAGCAGCGTAGACCGGGGGACAGATACGCAGTATTTT
TRBV29-1,-,-,TRBJ1-1,12,CSASHAKAEAFF,TGCAGCGCAAGCCACGCAAAAGCTGAAGCTTTCTTT
TRBV5-1,-,-,TRBJ2-3,16,CASSLGTGGNTDTQYF,TGCGCCAGCAGCTTGGGCACTGGAGGGAACACAGATACGCAGTATTTT
TRBV7-9,-,few,TRBJ2-7,14,CASSLGGRWWEQYF,TGTGCCAGCAGCTTAGGTGGCAGGTGGTGGGAGCAGTACTTC
TRBV19,TRBD1,-,TRBJ2-7,14,CASSGDRGYYEQYF,TGTGCCAGTAGTGGTGACAGGGGCTACTACGAGCAGTACTTC
TRBV28,-,-,TRBJ2-6,13,CASSLSGANVLTF,TGTGCCAGCAGTCTCTCTGGGGCCAACGTCCTGACTTTC
TRBV30,-,-,TRBJ2-5,13,CAWNSIIQETQYF,TGTGCCTGGAACTCTATAATCCAAGAGACCCAGTACTTC
TRBV4-1,-,-,TRBJ2-7,17,CASSQGRGGGPSYEQYF,TGCGCCAGCAGCCAGGGGAGGGGGGGAGGGCCCTCCTACGAGCAGTACTTC
TRBV30,-,-,TRBJ2-1,12,CAWGGPYNEQFF,TGTGCCTGGGGTGGGCCCTACAATGAGCAGTTCTTC
TRBV5-6,-,-,TRBJ1-1,13,CASSYSLNTEAFF,TGTGCCAGCAGCTATTCTTTGAACACTGAAGCTTTCTTT
TRBV7-3,-,-,TRBJ2-1,14,CASSFLAPGGEQFF,TGTGCCAGCAGCTTTTTGGCGCCCGGCGGTGAGCAGTTCTTC
TRBV25-1,-,-,TRBJ2-2,14,CASSEKGGTGELFF,TGTGCCAGCAGTGAAAAGGGAGGAACCGGGGAGCTGTTTTTT
TRBV7-9,-,-,TRBJ2-1,13,CASTLPEGNEQFF,TGTGCCAGCACCCTCCCGGAGGGCAATGAGCAGTTCTTC
TRBV2,-,-,TRBJ2-2,16,CASSTQGGINTGELFF,TGTGCCAGCAGTACTCAGGGGGGAATAAACACCGGGGAGCTGTTTTTT
TRBV27,-,few,TRBJ1-2,12,CASSSGIYGYTF,TGTGCCAGCAGTTCCGGGATATATGGCTACACCTTC
TRBV7-2,TRBD2,few,TRBJ2-2,15,CASSRLAGDTGELFF,TGTGCCAGCAGCAGACTAGCGGGCGACACCGGGGAGCTGTTTTTT
TRBV30,TRBD1,-,TRBJ2-7,12,CASGQGTYEQYF,TGTGCCTCAGGACAGGGGACCTACGAGCAGTACTTC
TRBV2,TRBD1,-,TRBJ2-7,14,CASTYRGRRDEQYF,TGTGCCAGCACCTACAGGGGGCGCAGGGACGAGCAGTACTTC
TRBV6-6,-,-,TRBJ2-1,14,CASSYSREVVEQFF,TGTGCCAGCAGTTACTCACGGGAAGTAGTTGAGCAGTTCTTC
TRBV27,-,few,TRBJ1-5,14,CASSPNGGRQPQHF,TGTGCCAGCAGTCCCAATGGGGGCAGGCAGCCCCAGCATTTT
TRBV15,-,few,TRBJ2-7,12,CATSRDWHEQYF,TGTGCCACCAGCAGAGATTGGCACGAGCAGTACTTC
TRBV29-1,TRBD1,-,TRBJ2-3,11,CSLDRGDTQYF,TGCAGCCTGGACAGGGGAGATACGCAGTATTTT
TRBV28,TRBD2,-,TRBJ2-7,14,CASTSGRARYEQYF,TGTGCCAGCACTAGCGGGAGGGCGAGGTACGAGCAGTACTTC
TRBV19,TRBD2,-,TRBJ2-1,15,CASSSGGSGGNEQFF,TGTGCCAGTAGTTCGGGCGGGAGCGGGGGGAATGAGCAGTTCTTC
TRBV29-1,TRBD1,few,TRBJ1-1,14,CSVAGQGRGTEAFF,TGCAGCGTTGCAGGACAGGGAAGAGGGACTGAAGCTTTCTTT
TRBV28,TRBD1,few,TRBJ2-5,13,CASSPGQTETQYF,TGTGCCAGCAGTCCGGGACAGACGGAGACCCAGTACTTC
TRBV5-1,-,-,TRBJ1-2,15,CASSLQGGLDYGYTF,TGCGCCAGCAGCTTACAAGGGGGTTTGGACTATGGCTACACCTTC
TRBV2,TRBD1,-,TRBJ2-3,16,CASSRRTGGATDTQYF,TGTGCCAGCAGTCGGAGGACAGGGGGCGCGACAGATACGCAGTATTTT
TRBV30,-,-,TRBJ2-7,12,CAWGGLAYEQYF,TGTGCCTGGGGGGGACTCGCCTACGAGCAGTACTTC
TRBV20-1,-,few,TRBJ2-5,10,CSGVEETQYF,TGCAGTGGAGTGGAGGAGACCCAGTACTTC
TRBV5-1,TRBD1,-,TRBJ2-7,13,CASSPTGGGEQYF,TGCGCCAGCAGCCCAACAGGGGGTGGCGAGCAGTACTTC
TRBV7-2,-,-,TRBJ1-2,14,CASSFETAGYGYTF,TGTGCCAGCAGCTTTGAGACGGCAGGCTATGGCTACACCTTC
TRBV19,-,-,TRBJ1-1,14,CASRTRAANTEAFF,TGTGCCAGTAGGACGAGGGCAGCGAACACTGAAGCTTTCTTT
TRBV11-2,-,-,TRBJ1-5,13,CASSLVPGQPQHF,TGTGCCAGCAGCTTAGTGCCCGGGCAGCCCCAGCATTTT